What follows are 25 T cell receptor beta chains derived from one specimen sequenced in a study of shared clonotypes between healthy human individuals (dated by TCRdb to 2020 to 2021). Receptors were amplified or captured by the immunoSEQ multiplex PCR assay. The immuneACCESS repertoire file appears here via TCRdb, limited to in-frame rearrangements. These files lack a portion of the clones; in checked studies, under half of the deficit traces to unresolved V genes, and the cause of the others is not known. In this sample the table shows around 2.5 million clones, approximately 94% of which occur a single time. Of the sample, 0.36% falls within the top ten clones. Sequenced sample: naive CD4+ T cells from PBMCs. The cell subset or site tag for this specimen amounts to: CD45RA+ positively selected. These receptor sequences come from a young man in good health. Some clones in this sample may be carry-over from other donors' samples.

As to this clone: Other nucleotide sequences in the sample specify the same CDR3. The chain is built from TRBV5-4 and TRBJ2-2, with TRBD1 identical over 9 bases. Germline V lookup: CDR1 SGHNT, CDR2 YYREEE (reference sequence). The ends lost 4 bases at V and 4 bases at J; junction bases unmatched: 2. The CDR3 spans 14 residues. CDR3 in amino acids: CASSLTGGTGELFF. The CDR3 DNA reads as TGTGCCAGCAGCCTGACAGGGGGCACCGGGGAGCTGTTTTTT.

The chain couples TRBV5-1 to TRBJ1-1; D uncertain. Trimming pared 2 bases from V and 4 bases from J, leaving 24 bases between. The CDR3 has 18 amino acids. Per germline, CDR1 SGHRS and CDR2 YFSETQ. DNA for the CDR3: TGCGCCAGCAGCTTAGGGAGGTCCGGTCCCAGGTGGGGCACTGAAGCTTTCTTT. Translated, it gives CASSLGRSGPRWGTEAFF.

This clone came up once. V usage is TRBV5-6 and J usage is TRBJ1-1; a possible D gene is TRBD1 (5 bases). The CDR3 totals 15 residues. CDR1 and CDR2 from the germline V gene are SGHDT and YYEEEE. V lost 2 bases, J lost 5 bases, and 16 bases lay in between. The CDR3 bases are TGTGCCAGCAGCTTAAGCGGGACCCCGGGGACTGAAGCTTTCTTT. Protein: CASSLSGTPGTEAFF.

CDR3 sequence reads: CASSRAVYNEQFF. The CDR3 nucleotides read TGTGCCAGCAGCCGAGCGGTCTACAATGAGCAGTTCTTC. This chain links TRBV14 with TRBJ2-1, with a weak D call TRBD2 (5 bases). The V gene lost 4 bases and the J gene lost 3 bases, with 7 bases spanning the gap. The CDR3 has 13 residues. Germline CDR1 is SGHDN and CDR2 is FVKESK. The full variable domain, completed using reference TRBV14 and TRBJ2-1, is EAGVTQFPSHSVIEKGQTVTLRCDPISGHDNLYWYRRVMGKEIKFLLHFVKESKQDESGMPNNRFLAERTGGTYSTLKVQPAELEDSGVYFCASSRAVYNEQFFGPGTRLTVL.

The rearrangement uses TRBV18 and TRBJ2-7; D is perhaps TRBD1 (5 bases). The CDR3 is 15 residues long. Trimming cost V 2 bases and J 3 bases, with 14 bases left between them. Germline CDR1 is KGHSH and CDR2 is LQKENI. CDR3 residues: CASSPRQFGVYEQYF. In DNA, the CDR3 is TGTGCCAGCTCACCAAGACAGTTTGGCGTCTACGAGCAGTACTTC. Based on the CDR3 plus reference TRBV18 and TRBJ2-7, the full variable domain is NAGVMQNPRHLVRRRGQEARLRCSPMKGHSHVYWYRQLPEEGLKFMVYLQKENIIDESGMPKERFSAEFPKEGPSILRIQQVVRGDSAAYFCASSPRQFGVYEQYFGPGTRLTVT.

V and J are TRBV7-8 and TRBJ2-7; D unclear. CDR1 and CDR2 (germline): SGHVS, FQNEAQ. This CDR3 region has 14 residues. Trimming stripped 3 bases from V and 3 bases from J, with 12 bases between. CDR3 region: CASSLTISNYEQYF. The CDR3 DNA sequence: TGTGCCAGCAGCTTGACAATCAGCAACTACGAGCAGTACTTC. Using reference TRBV7-8 and TRBJ2-7 for the parts outside the CDR3, the full variable domain is GAGVSQSPRYKVAKRGQDVALRCDPISGHVSLFWYQQALGQGPEFLTYFQNEAQLDKSGLPSDRFFAERPEGSVSTLKIQRTQQEDSAVYLCASSLTISNYEQYFGPGTRLTVT.

The chain recombines TRBV27 with TRBJ2-5; possibly TRBD2 for D (6 bases). The V gene lost 5 bases and the J gene lost 4 bases, with 17 bases spanning the gap. CDR3 length: 15 residues. In germline, CDR1 is MNHEY, CDR2 SMNVEV (reference sequence). The CDR3 region is CASSPKRRGGETQYF. For the CDR3, the DNA is TGTGCCAGCAGTCCAAAACGACGGGGAGGAGAGACCCAGTACTTC.

The chain is built from TRBV6-5 and TRBJ1-4; D perhaps matches TRBD1 (5 bases). The V gene's germline CDR1 is MNHEY and CDR2 SVGAGI. This CDR3 contains 14 residues. The ends were cut back, 6 bases at V and 3 bases at J, with 11 bases in the middle. The CDR3 is CASRAGMPNEKLFF. CDR3 sequence (DNA): TGTGCCAGCAGGGCAGGGATGCCTAATGAAAAACTGTTTTTT.

The chain recombines TRBV7-2 with TRBJ2-3, with 7 bases lining up with TRBD2. The V segment lost 0 bases and the J segment 2 bases; nucleotides outside the gene matches: 2. The CDR3 is 15 residues long. Germline assignment: CDR1 SGHTA and CDR2 FQGNSA. CDR3 nucleotides: TGTGCCAGCAGCTTAGCGGGGACTACCACAGATACGCAGTATTTT. Its protein product is CASSLAGTTTDTQYF.

This clone occurred once. The V and J genes are TRBV5-1 and TRBJ2-2, with 7 bases matching TRBD1. The junction had 3 bases not matched to a gene; V was cut back by 4 bases and J by 6 bases. CDR3 length: 13 amino acids. Germline lookup yields CDR1 SGHRS and CDR2 YFSETQ. The CDR3 is CASSQDRAGELFF. Here the CDR3 DNA reads TGCGCCAGCAGCCAAGACAGGGCCGGGGAGCTGTTTTTT.

The chain uses TRBV28 and TRBJ2-7, with D possibly being TRBD1 (6 bases). Germline values: CDR1 MDHEN, CDR2 SYDVKM. The CDR3 extends over 15 amino acids. V lost 4 bases to trimming and J lost 2 bases, with 15 bases between them. The CDR3 nucleotides read TGTGCCAGCAGTTCGCCCGGACAGCAAACCTACGAGCAGTACTTC. Amino acid sequence: CASSSPGQQTYEQYF.

The DNA of the CDR3 is TGTGCCAGCAGCTTGGGGCCGGGCGGGCCCCAGCATTTT. This codes for CASSLGPGGPQHF. This sequence joins TRBV5-6 and TRBJ1-5, with D uncertain. The CDR3 loop spans 13 amino acids. The germline V and J ends were trimmed by 0 bases and 9 bases, with 10 bases remaining between them. Germline V gene sequence: CDR1 SGHDT, CDR2 YYEEEE.

The V call is TRBV5-1, the J call TRBJ2-7; D remains unclear. In germline, CDR1 is SGHRS, CDR2 YFSETQ. The germline V and J ends were trimmed by 3 bases and 5 bases, with 15 bases remaining between them. The CDR3 length is 14 residues. CDR3 bases: TGCGCCAGCAGCTACCGTCGGGCGGTGGACGAGCAGTACTTC. Protein sequence: CASSYRRAVDEQYF.

V gene TRBV28 combines with J gene TRBJ1-5; D unresolved. This CDR3 is 14 amino acids long. Germline V gene data show CDR1 as MDHEN and CDR2 as SYDVKM. Trimming pared 8 bases from V and 1 base from J, leaving 12 bases between. CDR3 coding DNA: TGTGCCAGCGGAAGTTGGCAGAGCAATCAGCCCCAGCATTTT. Its protein is CASGSWQSNQPQHF.

This chain connects TRBV6-6 to TRBJ2-2, with 9 bases matching TRBD1. Per germline, CDR1 MNHNY and CDR2 SVGAGI (reference sequence). This CDR3 has 13 residues. The ends lost 7 bases at V and 7 bases at J; junction bases unmatched: 4. The CDR3 DNA is TGTGCCAGCACCGGGACAGGGATCGGGGAGCTGTTTTTT. This gives the protein CASTGTGIGELFF.

The chain combines TRBV4-3 with TRBJ2-1, with 10 nucleotides matching TRBD2. Germline V gives CDR1 LGHNA, CDR2 YSLEER. V was clipped by 4 bases and J by 8 bases; unmatched bases: 14. The CDR3 has 17 residues. Here the CDR3 DNA reads TGCGCCAGCAGCCGGGGGACTAGCGTCCTACTACACGATGAGCAGTTCTTC. Residues: CASSRGTSVLLHDEQFF.

The chain employs TRBV2 and TRBJ1-4; D remains unclear. V was clipped by 4 bases and J by 4 bases, with 7 bases between them. Germline assignment: CDR1 SNHLY and CDR2 FYNNEI. The CDR3 is 13 amino acids. The CDR3 protein is CASSVAVNEKLFF. CDR3 nucleotide sequence: TGTGCCAGCAGTGTCGCGGTTAATGAAAAACTGTTTTTT. Full variable domain (outside the CDR3, taken from reference TRBV2 and TRBJ1-4): EPEVTQTPSHQVTQMGQEVILRCVPISNHLYFYWYRQILGQKVEFLVSFYNNEISEKSEIFDDQFSVERPDGSNFTLKIRSTKLEDSAMYFCASSVAVNEKLFFGSGTQLSVL.

This chain links TRBV28 with TRBJ1-1; 10 bases are a match to TRBD1. V trimming: 1 base; J trimming: 3 bases; junction bases outside the gene matches: 5. This CDR3 is built from 16 residues. Germline lookup yields CDR1 MDHEN and CDR2 SYDVKM. The CDR3 coding sequence is TGTGCCAGCAGTTTATCAGTCGGGACAGGGGACACTGAAGCTTTCTTT. Protein: CASSLSVGTGDTEAFF.

This chain links TRBV5-1 with TRBJ2-1; a possible D gene is TRBD2 (6 bases). CDR1 is SGHRS, CDR2 YFSETQ, per germline. This CDR3 region has 16 residues. Trimming cost V 2 bases and J 1 base, with 13 bases left between them. The CDR3 reads CASSFWSGTSYNEQFF. The CDR3, as DNA: TGCGCCAGCAGCTTTTGGTCGGGGACTTCCTACAATGAGCAGTTCTTC.

The chain is built from TRBV28 and TRBJ2-7; TRBD1 or TRBD2 may be the D gene (5 bases each). The V gene lost 5 bases and the J gene lost 5 bases, with 19 bases spanning the gap. Germline V CDR1 and CDR2: MDHEN, SYDVKM. The CDR3 runs 15 residues. CDR3 nucleotide sequence: TGTGCCAGCAGTACCGCCGGGGCAGGAGCCCACGAGCAGTACTTC. It is translated as CASSTAGAGAHEQYF. Looking up the rest from reference TRBV28 and TRBJ2-7 gives the full variable domain: DVKVTQSSRYLVKRTGEKVFLECVQDMDHENMFWYRQDPGLGLRLIYFSYDVKMKEKGDIPEGYSVSREKKERFSLILESASTNQTSMYLCASSTAGAGAHEQYFGPGTRLTVT.

The chain couples TRBV4-2 to TRBJ2-3; maybe TRBD1 (5 bases). Germline CDR1 reads LGHNA; CDR2 reads YNFKEQ. There are 16 residues in the CDR3. The V end was cut by 1 base, the J end by 2 bases, with 13 bases between. The DNA of the CDR3 is TGTGCCAGCAGCCAAGCAAATCAGGGATACACAGATACGCAGTATTTT. This translates into CASSQANQGYTDTQYF.

This sequence joins TRBV7-2 and TRBJ2-7; TRBD1 matches at 9 bases. From germline, CDR1 is SGHTA and CDR2 FQGNSA. The CDR3 is made up of 15 amino acids. V lost 5 bases to trimming and J lost 2 bases; unmatched junction nucleotides: 7. The DNA of the CDR3 is TGTGCCAGCAGCCGAGACAGGGGGGAACCCTACGAGCAGTACTTC. It is translated as CASSRDRGEPYEQYF.

This sequence joins TRBV18 and TRBJ2-7, with D possibly being TRBD1 (6 bases). In germline, CDR1 is KGHSH, CDR2 LQKENI. Trimming stripped 3 bases from V and 6 bases from J, with 18 bases between. The CDR3 length is 15 residues. The CDR3 coding sequence is TGTGCCAGCTCACCGGGAACAGGGAGTCAGGGCGAGCAGTACTTC. Its translation: CASSPGTGSQGEQYF.

V and J are TRBV11-2 and TRBJ2-2, with TRBD2 matching 11 bases. This CDR3 is built from 18 residues. CDR1 is SGHAT and CDR2 is FQNNGV in the germline V gene. Losses at the gene ends were 5 bases for V and 2 bases for J; bases not matched to a gene: 10. CDR3 coding DNA: TGTGCCAGCAGCCCAACCCCGGGACTAGCGGTTAACACCGGGGAGCTGTTTTTT. Translated, it gives CASSPTPGLAVNTGELFF.

The V call is TRBV7-3, the J call TRBJ2-2, with 7 bases lining up with TRBD1. The V gene end was trimmed by 4 bases and the J gene end by 1 base; junction bases not matched to a gene: 9. CDR1 SGHTA and CDR2 FQGTGA come from the germline V gene. CDR3 length: 17 residues. CDR3 nucleotide sequence: TGTGCCAGCAGCTCCCTAGGGGGCTGGGGGAACACCGGGGAGCTGTTTTTT. Protein sequence: CASSSLGGWGNTGELFF.